The clone carrying this T cell receptor (beta chain) was found once. V shed 5 bases and J shed 0 bases, with 15 bases lying between them. CDR3 size: 16 residues. The data originate from a study of blood T cells in healthy people across ages. With a J-beta primer mix and a sample-barcoded 5' primer, a second PCR ran roughly 6 to 12 cycles. TCRdb called the 5' RACE reads again in MiXCR, with one record for every CDR3 protein. Among about 1 million distinct CDR3 sequences listed, 20% to 25% were seen once. These same records also appear under a second study, on T cells of mothers and their children.

This sequence joins TRBV12-3 or TRBV12-4 and TRBJ2-3, with a possible D match to TRBD2 (5 bases). Sample: blood. The sequence came from a girl aged 2-10 years in good health. The CDR3 DNA sequence: TGTGCCAGCAGTCGACATGAGGGCTCTAGCACAGATACGCAGTATTTT. The encoded protein is CASSRHEGSSTDTQYF.